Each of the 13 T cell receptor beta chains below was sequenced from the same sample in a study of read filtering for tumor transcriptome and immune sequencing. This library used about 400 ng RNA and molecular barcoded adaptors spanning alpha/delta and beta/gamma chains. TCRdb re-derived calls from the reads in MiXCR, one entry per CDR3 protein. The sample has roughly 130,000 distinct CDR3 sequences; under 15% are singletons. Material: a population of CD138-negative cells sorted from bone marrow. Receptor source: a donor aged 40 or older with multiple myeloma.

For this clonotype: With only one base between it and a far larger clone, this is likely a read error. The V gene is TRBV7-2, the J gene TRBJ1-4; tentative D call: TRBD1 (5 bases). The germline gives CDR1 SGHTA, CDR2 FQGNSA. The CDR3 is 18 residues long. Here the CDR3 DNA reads TGTGCCGGCAGCTTAGATCAGGTCGGAACAGGCCCTAAGGAAAAACTGTTTTTT. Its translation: CAGSLDQVGTGPKEKLFF.

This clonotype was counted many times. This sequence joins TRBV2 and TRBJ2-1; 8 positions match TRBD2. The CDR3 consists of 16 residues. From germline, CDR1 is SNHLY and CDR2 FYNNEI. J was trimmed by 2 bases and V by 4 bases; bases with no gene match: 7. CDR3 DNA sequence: TGTGCCAGCAGTGTAAGCGAGCGGGGGACCTACAATGAGCAGTTCTTC. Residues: CASSVSERGTYNEQFF.

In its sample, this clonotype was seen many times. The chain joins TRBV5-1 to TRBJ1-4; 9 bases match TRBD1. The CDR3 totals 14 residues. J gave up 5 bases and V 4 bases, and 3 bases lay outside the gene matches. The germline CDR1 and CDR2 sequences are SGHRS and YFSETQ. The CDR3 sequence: CASSEGQGNEKLFF. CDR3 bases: TGCGCCAGCAGCGAGGGACAGGGAAATGAAAAACTGTTTTTT.

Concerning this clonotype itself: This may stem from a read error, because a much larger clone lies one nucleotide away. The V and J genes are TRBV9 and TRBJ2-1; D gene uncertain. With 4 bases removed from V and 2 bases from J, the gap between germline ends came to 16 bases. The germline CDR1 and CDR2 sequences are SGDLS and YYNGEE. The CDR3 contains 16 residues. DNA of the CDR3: TGTGCCAGCAGCAACGGACCTAGAAGCCCCTACAATGAGCAGTTCTTC. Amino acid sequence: CASSNGPRSPYNEQFF.

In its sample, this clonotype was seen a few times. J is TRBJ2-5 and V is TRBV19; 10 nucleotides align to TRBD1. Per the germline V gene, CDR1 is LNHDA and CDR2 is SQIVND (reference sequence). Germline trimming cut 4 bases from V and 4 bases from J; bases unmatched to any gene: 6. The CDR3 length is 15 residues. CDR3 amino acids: CASSRDRGSGETQYF. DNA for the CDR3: TGTGCCAGTAGTAGGGACAGGGGATCCGGAGAGACCCAGTACTTC.

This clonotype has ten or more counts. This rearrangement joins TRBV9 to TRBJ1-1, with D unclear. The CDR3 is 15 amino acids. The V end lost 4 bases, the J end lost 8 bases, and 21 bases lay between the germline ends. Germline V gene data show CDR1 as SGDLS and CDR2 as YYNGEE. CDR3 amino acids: CASSPAGNRRLEAFF. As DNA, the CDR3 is TGTGCCAGCAGCCCCGCCGGGAACAGAAGGCTCGAAGCTTTCTTT.

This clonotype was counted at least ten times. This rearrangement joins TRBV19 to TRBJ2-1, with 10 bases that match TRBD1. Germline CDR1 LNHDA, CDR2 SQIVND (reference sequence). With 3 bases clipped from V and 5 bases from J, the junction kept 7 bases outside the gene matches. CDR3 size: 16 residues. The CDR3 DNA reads TGTGCCAGTAGTATGGGACAGGGGTTTCTCAACAATGAGCAGTTCTTC. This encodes CASSMGQGFLNNEQFF.

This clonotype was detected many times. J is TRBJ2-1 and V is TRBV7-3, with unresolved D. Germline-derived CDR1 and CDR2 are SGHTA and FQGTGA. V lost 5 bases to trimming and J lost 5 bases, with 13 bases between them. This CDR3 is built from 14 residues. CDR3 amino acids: CASSPASTNNEQFF. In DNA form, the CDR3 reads TGTGCCAGCAGCCCCGCTAGTACCAACAATGAGCAGTTCTTC. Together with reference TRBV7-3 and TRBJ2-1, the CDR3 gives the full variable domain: GAGVSQTPSNKVTEKGKYVELRCDPISGHTALYWYRQSLGQGPEFLIYFQGTGAADDSGLPNDRFFAVRPEGSVSTLKIQRTERGDSAVYLCASSPASTNNEQFFGPGTRLTVL.

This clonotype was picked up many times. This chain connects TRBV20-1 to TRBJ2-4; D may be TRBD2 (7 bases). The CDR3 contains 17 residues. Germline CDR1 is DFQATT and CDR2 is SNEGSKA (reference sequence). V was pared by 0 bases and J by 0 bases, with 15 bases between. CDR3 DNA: TGCAGTGCTAGAGATGCGGGGGCGAGCCAAGCCAAAAACATTCAGTACTTC. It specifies CSARDAGASQAKNIQYF.

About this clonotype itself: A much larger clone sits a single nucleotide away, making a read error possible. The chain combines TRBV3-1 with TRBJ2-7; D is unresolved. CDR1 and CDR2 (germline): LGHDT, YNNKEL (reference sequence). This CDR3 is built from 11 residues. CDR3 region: CARSQYYEQYF. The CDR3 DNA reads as TGTGCCCGCAGCCAATACTACGAGCAGTACTTC.

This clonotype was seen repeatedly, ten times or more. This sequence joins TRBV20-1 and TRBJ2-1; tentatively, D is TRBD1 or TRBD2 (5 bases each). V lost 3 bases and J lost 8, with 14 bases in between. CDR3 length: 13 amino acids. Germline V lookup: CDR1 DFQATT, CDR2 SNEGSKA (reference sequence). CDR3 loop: CSASWGSDDEQFF. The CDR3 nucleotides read TGCAGTGCTAGCTGGGGGAGTGACGATGAGCAGTTCTTC.

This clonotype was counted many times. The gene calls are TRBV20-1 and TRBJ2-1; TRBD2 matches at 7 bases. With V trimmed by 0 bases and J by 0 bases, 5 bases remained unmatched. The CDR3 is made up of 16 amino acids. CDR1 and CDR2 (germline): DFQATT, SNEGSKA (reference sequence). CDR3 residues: CSARDRGGSSYNEQFF. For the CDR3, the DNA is TGCAGTGCTAGAGATCGCGGCGGGAGCTCCTACAATGAGCAGTTCTTC.

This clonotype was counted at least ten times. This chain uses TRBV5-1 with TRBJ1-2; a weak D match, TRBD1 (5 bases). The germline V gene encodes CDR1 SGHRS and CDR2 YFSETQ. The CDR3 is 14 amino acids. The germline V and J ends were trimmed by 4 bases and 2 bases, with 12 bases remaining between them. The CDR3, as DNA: TGCGCCAGCAGCCGCGCGGACACGAACTATGGCTACACCTTC. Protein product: CASSRADTNYGYTF.